Below, 14 T cell receptor beta chains from the same sample are listed, as sequenced in a study of blood T cells in healthy people across ages (dated by TCRdb to between 2014 and 2016). The library was produced with 5' RACE. Data came from an Illumina HiSeq 2500. A second PCR of 7 to 11 cycles was performed with a sample-barcoded 5' primer and a J-beta primer mix. TCRdb reprocessing: public reads trimmed at Q25 with fastp, clones called with MiXCR, in-frame beta chains kept. Each CDR3 protein appears once, grouped with its most common genes and DNA. The table for this sample lists some 290,000 distinct CDR3 sequences; roughly 27% of them were counted only once. The ten top clones hold over 25% of the sample. Sample: blood. The source of these receptors is a woman aged 70-85 years in good health.

This clonotype occurred a few times. This sequence joins TRBV5-1 and TRBJ2-5, with unresolved D. Trimming pared 0 bases from V and 5 bases from J, leaving 14 bases between. This CDR3 spans 15 amino acids. Germline values: CDR1 SGHRS, CDR2 YFSETQ. CDR3 DNA sequence: TGCGCCAGCAGCTTGGGGTTCAGATTTCCGGAGACCCAGTACTTC. Its protein product is CASSLGFRFPETQYF.

The chain joins TRBV12-3 or TRBV12-4 to TRBJ1-1; D gene uncertain. V gave up 0 bases and J gave up 0 bases, with 14 bases separating them. CDR3 length equals 17 residues. Written as DNA, the CDR3 is TGTGCCAGCAGTTTAGCGTTGGCCGGGGATTTGAACACTGAAGCTTTCTTT. Residues: CASSLALAGDLNTEAFF.

The chain recombines TRBV7-2 with TRBJ2-3; D not certain. V gave up 4 bases and J gave up 5 bases, with 7 bases separating them. The CDR3 has 12 residues. In germline, CDR1 is SGHTA, CDR2 FQGNSA. The CDR3 DNA reads TGTGCCAGCAGCTATTCCGGAGATACGCAGTATTTT. As protein: CASSYSGDTQYF.

The rearrangement joins TRBV12-3 or TRBV12-4 to TRBJ2-5; TRBD2 matches at 7 bases. Judging by the DNA end, TRBJ2-1 fits better; the J call may be wrong. CDR3 size: 14 residues. DNA of the CDR3: TGTGCCAGCAGAATCTCATCGGGAGGTCGTGAGCAGTTCTTC. Translated, it gives CASRISSGGREQFF.

The rearrangement uses TRBV24-1 and TRBJ2-5, with a weak D call TRBD2 (5 bases). CDR3 length: 16 residues. Germline V gene data show CDR1 as KGHDR and CDR2 as SFDVKD. Between the trimmed V and J ends, which lost 4 bases and 1 base, there was a span of 15 bases. DNA of the CDR3: TGTGCCACCAGTGACGGCGGGCGGACGACCCAAGAGACCCAGTACTTC. Its translation is CATSDGGRTTQETQYF.

The rearrangement links TRBV7-2 to TRBJ2-5, with D unclear. The J call could be wrong; TRBJ2-7 is a better fit for the DNA end. The germline gives CDR1 SGHTA, CDR2 FQGNSA. This CDR3 has 12 amino acids. CDR3 sequence reads: CASSYTSYEQYF. As DNA, the CDR3 is TGTGCCAGCAGCTACACATCCTACGAGCAGTACTTC.

As regards this clonotype: One junction end does not reproduce the germline sequence, and a read error may be involved. In DNA form, the CDR3 reads TGTGCTAGCAGCCTACAGCTGGCTAGCGGGTGGGGAAACTACAATGAGCAGTTCTTC. Amino acids: CASSLQLASGWGNYNEQFF. This rearrangement joins TRBV7-7 to TRBJ2-5; 8 bases fit TRBD2. The DNA matches TRBJ2-1 better at its end, which makes the J call doubtful. Germline values: CDR1 SSHAT, CDR2 FNYEAQ (reference sequence). The CDR3 runs to 19 residues.

This clonotype was observed a handful of times. The J gene is TRBJ2-7, the V gene TRBV7-2, with TRBD1 matching over 7 bases. The DNA end favors TRBJ2-1, so the J call may be wrong. The CDR3 sequence is 14 residues long. Germline assignment: CDR1 SGHTA and CDR2 FQGNSA. The CDR3 DNA reads as TGTGCCAGCAGCCTCTGGGACAGCTACAATGAGCAGTTCTTC. Translating it yields CASSLWDSYNEQFF.

The chain couples TRBV2 to TRBJ2-3; a possible D gene is TRBD1 (6 bases). Germline assignment: CDR1 SNHLY and CDR2 FYNNEI. The V end lost 6 bases, the J end lost 1 base, and 14 bases lay between the germline ends. This CDR3 contains 15 residues. CDR3: CASRLGQPGTDTQYF. As DNA, the CDR3 is TGTGCCAGCAGATTAGGACAGCCGGGCACAGATACGCAGTATTTT. Filled out from reference TRBV2 and TRBJ2-3, the complete variable domain reads EPEVTQTPSHQVTQMGQEVILRCVPISNHLYFYWYRQILGQKVEFLVSFYNNEISEKSEIFDDQFSVERPDGSNFTLKIRSTKLEDSAMYFCASRLGQPGTDTQYFGPGTRLTVL.

The table lists this clonotype with many counts. The V call is TRBV13, the J call TRBJ2-7; D gene uncertain. CDR3 length: 14 amino acids. Trimming removed 2 bases from V and 1 base from J, with 9 bases in between. Germline CDR1 and CDR2: PRHDT and FYEKMQ (reference sequence). The chain's CDR3 is CASSLSRVSYEQYF. Written as DNA, the CDR3 is TGTGCCAGCAGCTTAAGCCGGGTTTCCTACGAGCAGTACTTC.

As concerns this clonotype: Germline and junction disagree at one end, which may indicate a read error. The chain carries TRBV14 and TRBJ2-3, with D possibly TRBD1 on 5 matching bases. The CDR3 extends over 13 amino acids. Germline CDR1 and CDR2: SGHDN and FVKESK. The CDR3 loop reads CAGSQDLGATQYF. CDR3 in DNA: TGTGCCGGCAGCCAAGATCTAGGGGCGACGCAGTATTTT. The whole variable domain, remainder taken from reference TRBV14 and TRBJ2-3, is EAGVTQFPSHSVIEKGQTVTLRCDPISGHDNLYWYRRVMGKEIKFLLHFVKESKQDESGMPNNRFLAERTGGTYSTLKVQPAELEDSGVYFCAGSQDLGATQYFGPGTRLTVL.

In DNA, the CDR3 is TGTGCCAGCAGTGCGCTTGGCTCTGGGGCCAACGTCCTGACTTTC. Its translation: CASSALGSGANVLTF. This sequence joins TRBV2 and TRBJ2-6; D not certain. V was shortened by 4 bases and J by 0 bases, with 7 bases between the two germline ends. The germline CDR1 and CDR2 sequences are SNHLY and FYNNEI. This CDR3 has 15 amino acids.

The V gene is TRBV20-1, the J gene TRBJ2-7; 7 bases are shared with TRBD1. The germline V gene has CDR1 DFQATT and CDR2 SNEGSKA (reference sequence). V gave up 0 bases and J gave up 2 bases; unmatched junction bases: 7. The CDR3 is 15 residues long. CDR3 bases: TGCAGTGCTAGAGATTTCCAGGGGGAAGCCTACGAGCAGTACTTC. Encoded protein: CSARDFQGEAYEQYF.

The V gene is TRBV7-3, the J gene TRBJ1-2, with D possibly being TRBD1 (6 bases). V was pared by 4 bases and J by 7 bases, with 13 bases between. Germline assignment: CDR1 SGHTA and CDR2 FQGTGA. The CDR3 has 13 amino acids. The CDR3: CASSWDKGLGYTF. CDR3 DNA sequence: TGTGCCAGCAGCTGGGACAAGGGGCTTGGCTACACCTTC.